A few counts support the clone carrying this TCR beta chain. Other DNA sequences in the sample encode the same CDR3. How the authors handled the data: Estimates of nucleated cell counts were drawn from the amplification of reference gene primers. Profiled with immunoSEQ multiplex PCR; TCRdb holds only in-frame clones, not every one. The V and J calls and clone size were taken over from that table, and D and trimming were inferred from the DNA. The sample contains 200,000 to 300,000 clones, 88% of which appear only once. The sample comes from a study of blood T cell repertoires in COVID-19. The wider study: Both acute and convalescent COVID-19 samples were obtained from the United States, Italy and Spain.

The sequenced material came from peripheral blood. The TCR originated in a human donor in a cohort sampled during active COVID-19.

The CDR3 reads CASSSRGYSNQPQHF. CDR3 DNA: TGTGCCAGCAGTTCCCGGGGTTATAGCAATCAGCCCCAGCATTTT. The chain couples TRBV27 to TRBJ1-5; D is unclear. Germline CDR1 is MNHEY and CDR2 is SMNVEV (reference sequence). The CDR3 consists of 15 residues. Trimming removed 4 bases at V and 0 bases at J, with 10 bases between.